The 5 T cell receptor beta chains below come from one sample, sequenced in a study of CD4 T cells in relation to SARS-CoV-2 and coronaviruses. TCRdb keeps only in-frame clones here, not all; method: immunoSEQ multiplex PCR. The sample lists around 56,000 clones, 80% to 90% occurring once. Before the COVID-19 pandemic, during about 2010-2019, CD4+ T cells were taken from unexposed donors. The sequenced material came from memory CD4+ T cells from PBMCs. These receptors originate from a human donor in good health.

The sample holds one count of this clone. V and J are TRBV28 and TRBJ1-2; D not certain. V was clipped by 7 bases and J by 3 bases, with 9 bases between them. This CDR3 has 12 residues. The V gene's germline CDR1 is MDHEN and CDR2 SYDVKM. CDR3 sequence: CASTSVDYGYTF. CDR3 sequence (DNA): TGTGCCAGCACCTCAGTGGACTATGGCTACACCTTC.

This clone occurred once. V usage is TRBV7-6 and J usage is TRBJ2-1, with TRBD1 matching over 7 bases. Germline loops: CDR1 SGHVS, CDR2 FNYEAQ. J was trimmed by 5 bases and V by 5 bases; bases with no gene match: 6. This CDR3 region has 14 residues. CDR3 nucleotides: TGTGCCAGCAGCCGGTCGGGACAGAACAATGAGCAGTTCTTC. Amino acids: CASSRSGQNNEQFF. Full variable domain (rest looked up from reference TRBV7-6 and TRBJ2-1): GAGVSQSPRYKVTKRGQDVALRCDPISGHVSLYWYRQALGQGPEFLTYFNYEAQQDKSGLPNDRFSAERPEGSISTLTIQRTEQRDSAMYRCASSRSGQNNEQFFGPGTRLTVL.

CDR3 DNA sequence: TGTGCCAGCTCACCGTCCTCCGGGGCCTCGACCCAGTACTTC. As protein: CASSPSSGASTQYF. J is TRBJ2-5 and V is TRBV18; D tentatively reads TRBD1 or TRBD2 (5 bases each). The CDR3 extends over 14 amino acids. V lost 3 bases, J lost 7 bases, and 15 bases lay in between. CDR1 is KGHSH, CDR2 LQKENI, per germline. The full variable domain, with the rest looked up from reference TRBV18 and TRBJ2-5, is NAGVMQNPRHLVRRRGQEARLRCSPMKGHSHVYWYRQLPEEGLKFMVYLQKENIIDESGMPKERFSAEFPKEGPSILRIQQVVRGDSAAYFCASSPSSGASTQYFGPGTRLLVL.

The V call is TRBV27, the J call TRBJ1-1, with 9 bases identical to TRBD1. Unmatched junction bases numbered 3, after V lost 6 bases and J lost 1 base. The CDR3 spans 14 residues. Germline V gives CDR1 MNHEY, CDR2 SMNVEV (reference sequence). CDR3 sequence: CASRGQGQNTEAFF. CDR3 coding DNA: TGTGCCAGCAGGGGACAGGGACAGAACACTGAAGCTTTCTTT.

This clone was counted a few times. The CDR3 nucleotides are TGTGCCTGGAGTGTACAACTCAATCAGCCCCAGCATTTT. Translating it yields CAWSVQLNQPQHF. The gene calls are TRBV30 and TRBJ1-5, with unresolved D. The germline V gene has CDR1 GTSNPN and CDR2 SVGIG (reference sequence). This CDR3 has 13 residues. Deletions cut 0 bases from V and 3 bases from J, with 6 bases between.